This T cell receptor beta chain originates from a study of blood T cell repertoires in COVID-19. The CDR3 has 12 residues. Trimming shortened V by 7 bases and J by 5 bases, and 14 bases separated the two germline ends. Germline values: CDR1 SQVTM, CDR2 ANQGSEA. The repertoire was sequenced with immunoSEQ multiplex PCR; TCRdb's copy has only in-frame clones and lacks some. The sample holds 230,000 or so clones, around 89% seen once. The TCR comes from a woman aged 40 to 50 with acute COVID-19. V usage is TRBV29-1 and J usage is TRBJ1-1; D is unclear. Specimen: PBMCs or T cells enriched from blood (not recorded which). The DNA of the CDR3 is TGCAGCGCCTACGGCGGTTTGACTGAAGCTTTCTTT. Amino acid sequence: CSAYGGLTEAFF.